This paragraph reports one T cell receptor (beta chain). The PCR made use of 60 Vbeta and 13 Jbeta primers. Sequenced by immunoSEQ multiplex PCR; TCRdb stores in-frame clones only, minus some. The sample includes about 190,000 clones, almost 75% seen only once; the top ten take approximately 3.1%. These data come from a study of cytomegalovirus exposure and HLA in healthy donors. Study-level information: T cells numbering around 170 million yielded approximately 120 million unique TCR beta sequences in an earlier analysis.

This receptor was identified in a woman in her 30s in good health and CMV-seropositive. The sequenced material came from PBMCs.

CDR3 residues: CASSLTGSVGNEQFF. CDR3 bases: TGTGCCAGCAGCTTGACGGGGAGCGTGGGCAATGAGCAGTTCTTC. The chain carries TRBV7-8 and TRBJ2-1, with D possibly TRBD2 on 5 matching bases. Germline V gene lookup returns CDR1 SGHVS and CDR2 FQNEAQ. The length of the CDR3 is 15 residues. V was cut by 3 bases and J by 6 bases, with 15 bases left in between.